The 27 T cell receptor beta chains below all came from one sample that was sequenced in a study of blood T cell repertoires in COVID-19. Here immunoSEQ multiplex PCR was the method, and the copy in TCRdb shows in-frame clones only, minus some. Of around 280,000 clones in the sample, around 87% were seen once. The specimen sequenced was peripheral blood. The receptors here all came from a man aged 65 to 85 with acute or convalescent COVID-19.

This clone appeared a single time. The V gene is TRBV5-1, the J gene TRBJ1-3; the D gene is possibly TRBD1 (5 bases). This CDR3 spans 17 amino acids. V lost 0 bases to trimming and J lost 4 bases, with 17 bases between them. Germline CDR1 reads SGHRS; CDR2 reads YFSETQ. CDR3 nucleotides: TGCGCCAGCAGCTTGGATTCCCGGGGGTTAGACGGAAACACCATATATTTT. The encoded protein is CASSLDSRGLDGNTIYF.

The rearrangement uses TRBV5-1 and TRBJ1-5; D is unclear. CDR3 length: 13 amino acids. The V gene lost 4 bases and the J gene lost 4 bases, with 9 bases spanning the gap. From germline, CDR1 is SGHRS and CDR2 YFSETQ. The DNA for the CDR3 is TGCGCCAGCAGCCTAGACGGGAATCAGCCCCAGCATTTT. Translating it yields CASSLDGNQPQHF.

The J gene is TRBJ2-1, the V gene TRBV9; a weak D match, TRBD1 (5 bases). Trimming pared 1 base from V and 4 bases from J, leaving 9 bases between. This CDR3 contains 14 residues. CDR1 and CDR2 from the germline V gene are SGDLS and YYNGEE. The CDR3 nucleotides are TGTGCCAGCAGCGTACAGGGAACGTACAATGAGCAGTTCTTC. Translating gives CASSVQGTYNEQFF.

The V and J genes are TRBV7-9 and TRBJ1-5, with D perhaps matching TRBD1 (6 bases). There are 14 residues in the CDR3. Germline CDR1 and CDR2: SEHNR and FQNEAQ (reference sequence). V was clipped by 5 bases and J by 4 bases, with 12 bases between them. CDR3 amino acids: CASSPGQFNQPQHF. The CDR3 bases are TGTGCCAGCAGCCCTGGACAGTTTAATCAGCCCCAGCATTTT.

This chain joins TRBV4-3 and TRBJ1-1; a weak D match, TRBD1 (5 bases). V was shortened by 4 bases and J by 5 bases, with 11 bases between the two germline ends. The CDR3 has 13 residues. The germline V gene encodes CDR1 LGHNA and CDR2 YSLEER. CDR3 coding DNA: TGCGCCAGCAGCCTGGGGCGAGGAACTGAAGCTTTCTTT. It codes for CASSLGRGTEAFF.

The chain joins TRBV29-1 to TRBJ2-3; 11 bases match TRBD2. Germline trimming cut 4 bases from V and 5 bases from J; bases unmatched to any gene: 8. The germline V gene has CDR1 SQVTM and CDR2 ANQGSEA. CDR3 length: 15 amino acids. The CDR3, as DNA: TGCAGCGTTGGTATAGCGGGGGGGCCGGTAGATACGCAGTATTTT. Translation gives CSVGIAGGPVDTQYF.

The J gene is TRBJ2-3, the V gene TRBV15, with 7 nucleotides matching TRBD2. The CDR3 totals 15 residues. The V gene end was trimmed by 5 bases and the J gene end by 3 bases; junction bases not matched to a gene: 8. Germline V gene data show CDR1 as LNHNV and CDR2 as YYDKDF (reference sequence). The CDR3 here is CATSGVREATDTQYF. The CDR3, as DNA: TGTGCCACCAGCGGGGTCCGGGAGGCAACAGATACGCAGTATTTT. The whole variable domain, remainder taken from reference TRBV15 and TRBJ2-3, is DAMVIQNPRYQVTQFGKPVTLSCSQTLNHNVMYWYQQKSSQAPKLLFHYYDKDFNNEADTPDNFQSRRPNTSFCFLDIRSPGLGDTAMYLCATSGVREATDTQYFGPGTRLTVL.

The chain carries TRBV7-8 and TRBJ1-3, with TRBD1 identical over 8 bases. Germline V lookup: CDR1 SGHVS, CDR2 FQNEAQ. The length of the CDR3 is 20 residues. Germline trimming cut 3 bases from V and 4 bases from J; bases unmatched to any gene: 20. The CDR3 region is CASSFRSLTRQGRVGNTIYF. For the CDR3, the DNA is TGTGCCAGCAGCTTCCGTAGCCTGACGAGACAGGGGAGGGTCGGAAACACCATATATTTT.

CDR3 nucleotide sequence: TGCGCCAGCAGCTTGAGTTTAGCGACCTCCTACGAGCAGTACTTC. Amino acid sequence: CASSLSLATSYEQYF. The rearrangement uses TRBV5-1 and TRBJ2-7; a possible D gene is TRBD2 (5 bases). Trimming left V 1 base short and J 0 bases short, with 11 bases between. This CDR3 contains 15 residues. Germline V gene lookup returns CDR1 SGHRS and CDR2 YFSETQ. Drawing the rest from reference TRBV5-1 and TRBJ2-7, the complete variable domain is KAGVTQTPRYLIKTRGQQVTLSCSPISGHRSVSWYQQTPGQGLQFLFEYFSETQRNKGNFPGRFSGRQFSNSRSEMNVSTLELGDSALYLCASSLSLATSYEQYFGPGTRLTVT.

The chain combines TRBV3-1 (or the pseudogene TRBV3-2) with TRBJ1-4; 9 bases are shared with TRBD1. CDR3 length: 14 residues. CDR1 is LGHDT and CDR2 is YNNKEL in the germline V gene (reference sequence). The ends lost 1 base at V and 6 bases at J; junction bases unmatched: 0. The chain's CDR3 is CASSQGQGDEKLFF. In DNA form, the CDR3 reads TGTGCCAGCAGCCAAGGACAGGGGGATGAAAAACTGTTTTTT.

As concerns this clone: Additional DNA sequences in this sample encode the identical CDR3. This CDR3 is CASSLDAGNTGELFF. The CDR3, as DNA: TGTGCCAGCAGCTTAGACGCGGGTAACACCGGGGAGCTGTTTTTT. The gene calls are TRBV7-9 and TRBJ2-2; D might be TRBD2 (5 bases). The CDR3 contains 15 residues. Trimming cost V 1 base and J 2 bases, with 8 bases left between them. Germline CDR1 reads SEHNR; CDR2 reads FQNEAQ (reference sequence). The variable domain in full, with the rest retrieved from reference TRBV7-9 and TRBJ2-2, is DTGVSQNPRHKITKRGQNVTFRCDPISEHNRLYWYRQTLGQGPEFLTYFQNEAQLEKSRLLSDRFSAERPKGSFSTLEIQRTEQGDSAMYLCASSLDAGNTGELFFGEGSRLTVL.

This clone was observed a few times. The chain carries TRBV5-4 and TRBJ1-5; 11 nucleotides agree with TRBD1. With 4 bases clipped from V and 3 bases from J, the junction kept 15 bases outside the gene matches. This CDR3 has 19 residues. CDR1 SGHNT and CDR2 YYREEE come from the germline V gene (reference sequence). This CDR3 is CASSPKSGTGGRSNQPQHF. CDR3 sequence (DNA): TGTGCCAGCAGCCCGAAATCCGGGACAGGGGGAAGGTCCAATCAGCCCCAGCATTTT. Looking up the rest from reference TRBV5-4 and TRBJ1-5 gives the full variable domain: ETGVTQSPTHLIKTRGQQVTLRCSSQSGHNTVSWYQQALGQGPQFIFQYYREEENGRGNFPPRFSGLQFPNYSSELNVNALELDDSALYLCASSPKSGTGGRSNQPQHFGDGTRLSIL.

This chain connects TRBV11-2 to TRBJ2-1, with D maybe TRBD2 (5 bases). V lost 3 bases and J lost 2, with 11 bases in between. CDR1 is SGHAT and CDR2 is FQNNGV in the germline V gene. The CDR3 has 15 amino acids. CDR3 amino acids: CASSFSGEAYNEQFF. As DNA, the CDR3 is TGTGCCAGCAGCTTCAGCGGAGAGGCCTACAATGAGCAGTTCTTC.

The rearrangement joins TRBV18 to TRBJ2-7; D not resolved. Per the germline V gene, CDR1 is KGHSH and CDR2 is LQKENI. Trimming took 6 bases from V and 0 from J, leaving 6 bases between them. The CDR3 is 12 amino acids. DNA for the CDR3: TGTGCCAGCTCTCAGGTCTCCTACGAGCAGTACTTC. Amino acids: CASSQVSYEQYF.

The chain recombines TRBV5-5 with TRBJ1-6, with D unresolved. V was cut by 5 bases and J by 0 bases, with 12 bases left in between. Per the germline V gene, CDR1 is SGHKS and CDR2 is YYEKEE (reference sequence). This CDR3 is built from 16 residues. The CDR3 here is CASSLMRSSYNSPLHF. The DNA for the CDR3 is TGTGCCAGCAGTTTGATGAGGAGCTCCTATAATTCACCCCTCCACTTT.

The chain's CDR3 is CASSLWVGGDYGYTF. Written as DNA, the CDR3 is TGTGCCAGCAGTTTATGGGTAGGGGGCGACTATGGCTACACCTTC. The rearrangement joins TRBV28 to TRBJ1-2; TRBD1 matches 7 bases. The CDR3 spans 15 residues. V dropped 0 bases and J dropped 3; count of bases not matched to a gene: 4. CDR1 is MDHEN and CDR2 is SYDVKM in the germline V gene.

V is TRBV7-2 and J is TRBJ2-1, with D maybe TRBD1 (7 bases). CDR1 and CDR2 from the germline V gene are SGHTA and FQGNSA. CDR3 length: 16 amino acids. V was pared by 4 bases and J by 8 bases, with 21 bases between. CDR3 region: CASSSIRDGGGDEQFF. The CDR3 bases are TGTGCCAGCAGCTCGATCCGGGACGGAGGGGGCGATGAGCAGTTCTTC.

The genes are TRBV9 and TRBJ1-2; tentative D call: TRBD1 (6 bases). V shed 2 bases and J shed 3 bases, with 11 bases lying between them. The germline V gene encodes CDR1 SGDLS and CDR2 YYNGEE. The CDR3 consists of 14 residues. CDR3 bases: TGTGCCAGCAGCGTCCAGGGGCTCGACTATGGCTACACCTTC. Its protein product is CASSVQGLDYGYTF.

This clone appeared a single time. This chain uses TRBV3-1 (or the pseudogene TRBV3-2) with TRBJ2-2; perhaps TRBD1 as D (6 bases). The CDR3 has 16 residues. Germline V CDR1 and CDR2: LGHDT, YNNKEL (reference sequence). The V and J ends lost 3 bases and 0 bases respectively, with 11 bases between them. In DNA form, the CDR3 reads TGTGCCAGCAGCCATCGAGGGGGTGCGAACACCGGGGAGCTGTTTTTT. Protein: CASSHRGGANTGELFF.

This chain connects TRBV28 to TRBJ1-2, with 8 bases lining up with TRBD1. In germline, CDR1 is MDHEN, CDR2 SYDVKM. Trimming cost V 6 bases and J 3 bases; bases outside gene matches: 6. The CDR3 loop spans 14 amino acids. CDR3 region: CASRQQGVDYGYTF. The CDR3 DNA reads TGTGCCAGCAGGCAACAGGGGGTCGACTATGGCTACACCTTC.

This chain connects TRBV18 to TRBJ1-4; 7 bases match TRBD1. CDR1 is KGHSH and CDR2 is LQKENI in the germline V gene. With 3 bases clipped from V and 3 bases from J, the junction kept 7 bases outside the gene matches. The length of the CDR3 is 16 residues. For the CDR3, the DNA is TGTGCCAGCTCACCTCAACGACAGGGCTCTAATGAAAAACTGTTTTTT. Translating gives CASSPQRQGSNEKLFF.

This chain links TRBV4-2 with TRBJ2-7, with D unresolved. Germline loops: CDR1 LGHNA, CDR2 YNFKEQ. This CDR3 is 14 amino acids long. V lost 0 bases and J 3 bases, leaving 9 bases between the germline ends. CDR3 region: CASSQDFFVYEQYF. The CDR3 DNA is TGTGCCAGCAGCCAAGATTTCTTCGTCTACGAGCAGTACTTC.

The rearrangement joins TRBV2 to TRBJ1-4, with D perhaps TRBD1 (5 bases). Germline CDR1 SNHLY, CDR2 FYNNEI. The germline V and J ends were trimmed by 6 bases and 7 bases, with 9 bases remaining between them. This CDR3 is 12 amino acids long. The CDR3 DNA reads TGTGCCAGCAGAGCCGACAGTGAAAAACTGTTTTTT. Its translation is CASRADSEKLFF.

CDR3 region: CATSTRDIRAAGELFF. Here the CDR3 DNA reads TGTGCCACCAGCACCCGGGACATAAGAGCGGCCGGGGAGCTGTTTTTT. The chain couples TRBV15 to TRBJ2-2, with TRBD1 as a possible D gene (6 bases). V shed 4 bases and J shed 6 bases, with 18 bases lying between them. The CDR3 runs to 16 residues. Germline CDR1 is LNHNV and CDR2 is YYDKDF (reference sequence).

This clone was recorded once. The chain recombines TRBV3-1 (or the pseudogene TRBV3-2) with TRBJ2-3; 10 bases agree with TRBD2. Per the germline V gene, CDR1 is LGHDT and CDR2 is YNNKEL (reference sequence). The CDR3 totals 15 residues. With 5 bases clipped from V and 4 bases from J, the junction kept 6 bases outside the gene matches. The CDR3 sequence: CASSGDSGGPDTQYF. The CDR3 DNA follows: TGTGCCAGCAGCGGTGATAGCGGGGGGCCAGATACGCAGTATTTT.

The gene calls are TRBV6-5 and TRBJ1-4, with 9 nucleotides matching TRBD1. With 4 bases clipped from V and 5 bases from J, the junction kept 2 bases outside the gene matches. This CDR3 has 14 amino acids. The V gene's germline CDR1 is MNHEY and CDR2 SVGAGI. The CDR3 sequence is CASSSTGGNEKLFF. CDR3 coding DNA: TGTGCCAGCAGTTCGACAGGGGGGAATGAAAAACTGTTTTTT.

This clone is a singleton in its sample. The V gene is TRBV12-2, the J gene TRBJ1-1; the table assigns TRBD1, which was not confirmed against the DNA. TRBV12-2 is flagged as a pseudogene. This CDR3 spans 16 amino acids. Written as DNA, the CDR3 is TGTGCAAGTCGCTTAGGAGCAGGGGGGAGGATACCTGAAGCTTTCTTT. Its translation: CASRLGAGGRIPEAFF.